This T cell receptor beta chain came from a study of OX40 agonist ivuxolimab in advanced cancers. This clone came up once. Its antigen is unidentified. Compared with germline, one end of the junction differs, possibly owing to a read error. Study-level points and caveats: Several nonresponders also turned out to have low normalized T-cell clonal expansion. Still undetermined is the antigen specificity of the expanded peripheral T cells.

Autoimmune disease history or systemic immunosuppression barred patients. The data were produced by immunoSEQ multiplex PCR, yet TCRdb's version contains in-frame clones alone and is incomplete. The sample has about 52,000 clones; around four fifths are singletons. CDR3 size: 18 residues. The germline gives CDR1 SSHAT, CDR2 FNYEAQ (reference sequence). The source is an adult with an advanced solid tumor such as melanoma, head and neck, liver or kidney cancer. V usage is TRBV7-7 and J usage is TRBJ2-2, with 7 bases lining up with TRBD2. The sample was CD4+ or CD8+ T cells sorted from blood, taken in a trial of the OX40 agonist ivuxolimab. CDR3 protein: CASSLALGIAGSTGELFF. The CDR3 DNA reads as TGTGCTAGCAGCTTAGCGTTGGGGATAGCGGGTTCCACCGGGGAGCTGTTTTTT.